This is a list of T cell receptor beta chains from one sample in a study of response to subunit inactivated influenza vaccine. Using its own MiXCR run on the RT-PCR reads, TCRdb lists one record per CDR3 protein. The sample carries more than 250,000 distinct CDR3 sequences, around a fifth recorded once. The material was PBMCs from blood, obtained 21 months after vaccination. These receptors all come from a man aged 45-69 years who received an inactivated influenza vaccine. CDR3s include the opening cysteine and the closing phenylalanine or tryptophan. Each record gives: D gene, V gene, J gene, clone size, CDR3 protein, CDR3 DNA. A D gene is named only where the DNA matches it firmly. A clone size is listed for some rows: how often the clone was seen (once, few, many), or a class if it is expanded.

d_gene: TRBD2; v_gene: TRBV5-1; j_gene: TRBJ2-1; abundance: NA; CDR3aa: CASSLAGTSHNEQFF; CDR3nt: TGCGCCAGCAGCTTGGCCGGGACTAGTCACAATGAGCAGTTCTTC
d_gene: TRBD1; v_gene: TRBV20-1; j_gene: TRBJ2-3; abundance: many; CDR3aa: CSARQGVGTQYF; CDR3nt: TGCAGTGCTAGACAGGGGGTGGGTACGCAGTATTTT
d_gene: NA; v_gene: TRBV12-3/TRBV12-4; j_gene: TRBJ2-3; abundance: NA; CDR3aa: CASSFRPTRTDTQYF; CDR3nt: TGTGCCAGCAGTTTCCGGCCCACTCGCACAGATACGCAGTATTTT
d_gene: NA; v_gene: TRBV9; j_gene: TRBJ1-2; abundance: many; CDR3aa: CASSVETGPKYNYGYTF; CDR3nt: TGTGCCAGCAGCGTAGAAACAGGGCCTAAGTATAACTATGGCTACACCTTC
d_gene: NA; v_gene: TRBV13; j_gene: TRBJ2-1; abundance: NA; CDR3aa: CASSSTIKAGRENEQFF; CDR3nt: TGTGCCAGCAGCTCCACTATCAAGGCGGGGAGAGAGAATGAGCAGTTCTTC
d_gene: NA; v_gene: TRBV9; j_gene: TRBJ2-3; abundance: NA; CDR3aa: CASSVSVLDTDTQYF; CDR3nt: TGTGCCAGCAGCGTCTCGGTTTTAGACACAGATACGCAGTATTTT
d_gene: TRBD2; v_gene: TRBV14; j_gene: TRBJ2-1; abundance: few; CDR3aa: CASSQAAGGFNEQFF; CDR3nt: TGTGCCAGCAGCCAAGCAGCGGGGGGATTTAATGAGCAGTTCTTC
d_gene: NA; v_gene: TRBV5-6; j_gene: TRBJ2-1; abundance: NA; CDR3aa: CASSLATGRNEQFF; CDR3nt: TGTGCCAGCAGCTTGGCAACAGGGCGGAATGAGCAGTTCTTC
d_gene: NA; v_gene: TRBV20-1; j_gene: TRBJ2-5; abundance: NA; CDR3aa: CSARDRRQETQYF; CDR3nt: TGCAGTGCTAGAGATCGTCGGCAAGAGACCCAGTACTTC
d_gene: NA; v_gene: TRBV20-1; j_gene: TRBJ1-6; abundance: NA; CDR3aa: CSARDSQGSPLHF; CDR3nt: TGCAGTGCCCGGGACTCCCAGGGATCACCCCTCCACTTT
d_gene: TRBD1; v_gene: TRBV20-1; j_gene: TRBJ1-5; abundance: many; CDR3aa: CSASPGQGQGQPQHF; CDR3nt: TGCAGTGCTAGTCCGGGACAGGGTCAAGGTCAGCCCCAGCATTTT
d_gene: TRBD2; v_gene: TRBV3-1; j_gene: TRBJ2-7; abundance: NA; CDR3aa: CASSQDLAGAYEQYF; CDR3nt: TGTGCCAGCAGCCAAGATTTAGCGGGGGCCTACGAGCAGTACTTC
d_gene: TRBD1; v_gene: TRBV5-4; j_gene: TRBJ1-2; abundance: NA; CDR3aa: CASQRDRGRDGYTF; CDR3nt: TGTGCCAGCCAACGAGACAGGGGCAGGGATGGCTACACCTTC
d_gene: NA; v_gene: TRBV29-1; j_gene: TRBJ2-2; abundance: NA; CDR3aa: CSAVGGTNTGELFF; CDR3nt: TGCAGCGCCGTGGGCGGGACGAACACCGGGGAGCTGTTTTTT
d_gene: NA; v_gene: TRBV7-8; j_gene: TRBJ1-5; abundance: NA; CDR3aa: CASSLASGGRGNQPQHF; CDR3nt: TGTGCCAGCAGCTTAGCCTCGGGGGGTAGAGGCAATCAGCCCCAGCATTTT
d_gene: NA; v_gene: TRBV3-1; j_gene: TRBJ2-5; abundance: few; CDR3aa: CASTDRSWKTQYF; CDR3nt: TGTGCCAGCACCGACAGATCATGGAAGACCCAGTACTTC
d_gene: TRBD2; v_gene: TRBV7-9; j_gene: TRBJ2-3; abundance: NA; CDR3aa: CASSPPLAGISTDTQYF; CDR3nt: TGTGCCAGCAGCCCACCCCTAGCGGGCATTAGCACAGATACGCAGTATTTT
d_gene: NA; v_gene: TRBV19; j_gene: TRBJ2-7; abundance: NA; CDR3aa: CASSISYPSYEQYF; CDR3nt: TGTGCCAGTAGTATATCTTACCCGTCCTACGAGCAGTACTTC
d_gene: TRBD1; v_gene: TRBV5-1; j_gene: TRBJ2-1; abundance: NA; CDR3aa: CASSSGQQLYNEQFF; CDR3nt: TGCGCCAGCAGCTCGGGACAGCAACTCTACAATGAGCAGTTCTTC
d_gene: NA; v_gene: TRBV29-1; j_gene: TRBJ1-1; abundance: many; CDR3aa: CSVEGQTSPAFF; CDR3nt: TGCAGCGTTGAGGGTCAAACTTCCCCAGCTTTCTTT
d_gene: TRBD1; v_gene: TRBV29-1; j_gene: TRBJ1-3; abundance: many; CDR3aa: CSAKQGASGNTIYF; CDR3nt: TGCAGCGCGAAACAGGGGGCCTCTGGAAACACCATATATTTT
d_gene: NA; v_gene: TRBV4-3; j_gene: TRBJ2-7; abundance: NA; CDR3aa: CASSPGTPPYEQYF; CDR3nt: TGCGCCAGCAGCCCGGGGACCCCTCCCTACGAGCAGTACTTC
d_gene: TRBD1; v_gene: TRBV5-1; j_gene: TRBJ2-1; abundance: few; CDR3aa: CASSSGQGGHEQFF; CDR3nt: TGCGCCAGCAGCTCGGGACAGGGGGGCCATGAGCAGTTCTTC
d_gene: NA; v_gene: TRBV7-2; j_gene: TRBJ1-4; abundance: NA; CDR3aa: CASSLGGIREKLFF; CDR3nt: TGTGCCAGCAGCTTAGGGGGGATTCGAGAAAAACTGTTTTTT
d_gene: NA; v_gene: TRBV3-1; j_gene: TRBJ2-7; abundance: NA; CDR3aa: CASSQGFTYEQYF; CDR3nt: TGTGCCAGCAGCCAGGGCTTCACCTACGAGCAGTACTTC
d_gene: NA; v_gene: TRBV25-1; j_gene: TRBJ1-1; abundance: many; CDR3aa: CASSESAGRNTEAFF; CDR3nt: TGTGCCAGCAGTGAATCCGCAGGCAGGAACACTGAAGCTTTCTTT
d_gene: NA; v_gene: TRBV4-2; j_gene: TRBJ1-1; abundance: NA; CDR3aa: CASSQETGLNTEAFF; CDR3nt: TGTGCCAGCAGCCAAGAGACAGGATTGAACACTGAAGCTTTCTTT
d_gene: NA; v_gene: TRBV6-6; j_gene: TRBJ1-5; abundance: NA; CDR3aa: CASSPSGQPQHF; CDR3nt: TGTGCCAGCAGCCCCAGCGGTCAGCCCCAGCATTTT
d_gene: NA; v_gene: TRBV2; j_gene: TRBJ2-7; abundance: NA; CDR3aa: CASSLDRLGDEQYF; CDR3nt: TGTGCCAGCAGCCTGGACCGCCTGGGGGACGAGCAGTACTTC
d_gene: TRBD1; v_gene: TRBV12-3/TRBV12-4; j_gene: TRBJ2-7; abundance: few; CDR3aa: CASSPRQGLSSYEQYF; CDR3nt: TGTGCCAGCAGCCCCCGACAGGGGTTAAGCTCCTACGAGCAGTACTTC
d_gene: NA; v_gene: TRBV11-2; j_gene: TRBJ2-4; abundance: few; CDR3aa: CASSLDLSRGENIQYF; CDR3nt: TGTGCCAGCAGCTTAGATCTGAGCAGGGGGGAAAACATTCAGTACTTC
d_gene: TRBD1; v_gene: TRBV12-3/TRBV12-4; j_gene: TRBJ2-7; abundance: NA; CDR3aa: CASSLDRAHEQYF; CDR3nt: TGTGCCAGCAGCCTGGACAGGGCCCACGAGCAGTACTTC
d_gene: NA; v_gene: TRBV10-3; j_gene: TRBJ1-4; abundance: few; CDR3aa: CAISVGSNEKLFF; CDR3nt: TGTGCCATCAGTGTCGGGAGTAATGAAAAACTGTTTTTT
d_gene: TRBD1; v_gene: TRBV7-8; j_gene: TRBJ1-2; abundance: many; CDR3aa: CASSLGPTGDGYTF; CDR3nt: TGTGCCAGCAGCTTAGGGCCCACAGGGGATGGCTACACCTTC
d_gene: TRBD1; v_gene: TRBV5-4; j_gene: TRBJ2-1; abundance: NA; CDR3aa: CASRAGTDSYNEQFF; CDR3nt: TGTGCCAGCAGGGCCGGGACAGACAGTTACAATGAGCAGTTCTTC
d_gene: NA; v_gene: TRBV6-1; j_gene: TRBJ1-5; abundance: many; CDR3aa: CASRQPSDYQPQHF; CDR3nt: TGTGCCAGCCGACAGCCCAGTGACTATCAGCCCCAGCATTTT
d_gene: NA; v_gene: TRBV30; j_gene: TRBJ1-2; abundance: few; CDR3aa: CAWIQDFYGYTF; CDR3nt: TGTGCCTGGATTCAGGATTTCTATGGCTACACCTTC
d_gene: NA; v_gene: TRBV29-1; j_gene: TRBJ2-2; abundance: NA; CDR3aa: CSVEVGLGGELFF; CDR3nt: TGCAGCGTTGAAGTGGGATTGGGCGGGGAGCTGTTTTTT
d_gene: NA; v_gene: TRBV19; j_gene: TRBJ2-2; abundance: NA; CDR3aa: CASRGRRAANTGELFF; CDR3nt: TGTGCCAGCCGTGGCCGCCGGGCCGCGAACACCGGGGAGCTGTTTTTT
d_gene: TRBD1; v_gene: TRBV7-8; j_gene: TRBJ1-1; abundance: few; CDR3aa: CASGQGADTEAFF; CDR3nt: TGTGCCAGCGGACAGGGGGCGGACACTGAAGCTTTCTTT
d_gene: NA; v_gene: TRBV15; j_gene: TRBJ2-1; abundance: NA; CDR3aa: CATSRDWTLIEQFF; CDR3nt: TGTGCCACCAGCAGAGATTGGACACTCATTGAGCAGTTCTTC
d_gene: NA; v_gene: TRBV2; j_gene: TRBJ2-3; abundance: NA; CDR3aa: CASSERRSADTQYF; CDR3nt: TGTGCCAGCAGTGAACGGCGTAGTGCAGATACGCAGTATTTT
d_gene: NA; v_gene: TRBV20-1; j_gene: TRBJ2-5; abundance: few; CDR3aa: CSARVPQGRGTQYF; CDR3nt: TGCAGTGCTAGAGTTCCACAGGGCCGAGGGACCCAGTACTTC
d_gene: NA; v_gene: TRBV6-1; j_gene: TRBJ1-5; abundance: NA; CDR3aa: CASSQGPGRARQPQHF; CDR3nt: TGTGCCAGCAGCCAGGGGCCCGGGAGGGCGCGTCAGCCCCAGCATTTT
d_gene: NA; v_gene: TRBV6-2/TRBV6-3; j_gene: TRBJ1-1; abundance: few; CDR3aa: CASSYTTNFPGTEAFF; CDR3nt: TGTGCCAGCAGTTATACAACCAACTTCCCCGGGACTGAAGCTTTCTTT
d_gene: NA; v_gene: TRBV29-1; j_gene: TRBJ2-2; abundance: few; CDR3aa: CSVGQGSNTGELFF; CDR3nt: TGCAGCGTTGGGCAGGGGTCGAACACCGGGGAGCTGTTTTTT
d_gene: TRBD2; v_gene: TRBV18; j_gene: TRBJ2-7; abundance: once; CDR3aa: CASSPPTLAVYEQYF; CDR3nt: TGTGCCAGCTCACCACCGACACTAGCGGTATACGAGCAGTACTTC
d_gene: NA; v_gene: TRBV9; j_gene: TRBJ2-1; abundance: NA; CDR3aa: CASSVVGSSYNEQFF; CDR3nt: TGTGCCAGCAGCGTAGTTGGGTCCTCCTACAATGAGCAGTTCTTC
d_gene: NA; v_gene: TRBV7-9; j_gene: TRBJ1-2; abundance: few; CDR3aa: CASSRRGRYYGYTF; CDR3nt: TGTGCCAGCAGCCGCCGGGGAAGGTACTATGGCTACACCTTC
d_gene: NA; v_gene: TRBV4-3; j_gene: TRBJ1-5; abundance: few; CDR3aa: CASSQEGLDQPQHF; CDR3nt: TGCGCCAGCAGCCAAGAGGGGTTGGATCAGCCCCAGCATTTT
d_gene: NA; v_gene: TRBV7-2; j_gene: TRBJ1-1; abundance: NA; CDR3aa: CASSLAMGGGNTEAFF; CDR3nt: TGTGCCAGCAGCTTAGCCATGGGGGGGGGGAACACTGAAGCTTTCTTT
d_gene: TRBD1; v_gene: TRBV2; j_gene: TRBJ1-1; abundance: many; CDR3aa: CASEGQGNTEAFF; CDR3nt: TGTGCCAGCGAGGGACAGGGGAACACTGAAGCTTTCTTT
d_gene: NA; v_gene: TRBV29-1; j_gene: TRBJ2-3; abundance: NA; CDR3aa: CSVDGTLGDTQYF; CDR3nt: TGCAGCGTTGACGGGACACTCGGAGATACGCAGTATTTT
d_gene: TRBD2; v_gene: TRBV29-1; j_gene: TRBJ2-3; abundance: NA; CDR3aa: CSVQRGGTDAQYF; CDR3nt: TGCAGCGTGCAGCGGGGGGGCACAGATGCGCAGTATTTT
d_gene: NA; v_gene: TRBV6-2/TRBV6-3; j_gene: TRBJ1-1; abundance: NA; CDR3aa: CASSQALGGWSEAFF; CDR3nt: TGTGCCAGCAGTCAGGCCCTCGGGGGCTGGTCTGAAGCTTTCTTT